This T cell receptor beta chain was retrieved from a study of blood T cell repertoires in COVID-19. Whole-study context: T cells, B-cell-depleted T cells, or PBMCs supplied cDNA or gDNA.

The CDR3 consists of 16 residues. The germline CDR1 and CDR2 sequences are ENHRY and SYGVKD. V lost 0 bases to trimming and J lost 2 bases; unmatched junction nucleotides: 5. Seattle cases were enrolled at active infection and followed longitudinally. Authors' processing steps: The authors estimated nucleated cell counts from reference gene primer amplification. TCRdb keeps only in-frame clones here, not all; method: immunoSEQ multiplex PCR. The V and J calls and clone size come from that table; D and trimming were worked out from the DNA. The sample holds under 250,000 clones, 85% seen once. Sequenced: peripheral blood. The chain links TRBV10-3 to TRBJ2-5, with 8 bases fitting TRBD2. This sequence was found in a man aged 45-65 years with COVID-19, enrolled during active disease. CDR3 protein: CAISESPGGGQETQYF. The CDR3, as DNA: TGTGCCATCAGTGAGTCGCCCGGGGGGGGGCAAGAGACCCAGTACTTC.